These 21 T cell receptor beta chains came from one sample sequenced in a study of blood T cell repertoires in COVID-19. Sequenced by immunoSEQ multiplex PCR; TCRdb stores in-frame clones only, minus some. The sample carries roughly 230,000 clones, around 88% recorded once. Material: peripheral blood. All receptors come from a man aged 35-49 years with active or convalescent COVID-19.

The J gene is TRBJ2-1, the V gene TRBV2; the D is unclear. This CDR3 has 14 amino acids. Germline CDR1 and CDR2: SNHLY and FYNNEI. The V end was cut by 5 bases, the J end by 6 bases, with 14 bases between. CDR3 sequence: CASSSSSPSNEQFF. CDR3 DNA: TGTGCCAGCAGTTCCTCGTCGCCTAGCAATGAGCAGTTCTTC.

This chain links TRBV30 with TRBJ2-7, with D possibly TRBD1 on 6 matching bases. Germline-derived CDR1 and CDR2 are GTSNPN and SVGIG (reference sequence). V was trimmed by 3 bases and J by 1 base, leaving 7 bases between them. This CDR3 spans 12 amino acids. The CDR3 nucleotides read TGTGCCTGGAGACAGGGTTCCTACGAGCAGTACTTC. Its translation is CAWRQGSYEQYF.

This clone showed up just once. The chain links TRBV14 to TRBJ2-1, with 12 bases that match TRBD2. Germline-derived CDR1 and CDR2 are SGHDN and FVKESK. V lost 3 bases, J lost 4 bases, and 4 bases stayed unmatched. The CDR3 is 16 residues long. The CDR3 spells CASSHPGLAGYNEQFF. CDR3 nucleotides: TGTGCCAGCAGCCACCCGGGACTAGCGGGTTACAATGAGCAGTTCTTC.

The chain has TRBV3-1 (or the pseudogene TRBV3-2) and TRBJ2-5; the D is unclear. The CDR3 length is 14 residues. CDR1 and CDR2 from the germline V gene are LGHDT and YNNKEL (reference sequence). V lost 4 bases and J lost 7, with 16 bases in between. The CDR3 DNA sequence: TGTGCCAGCAGCCCACGTTTGACTGAACTGACCCAGTACTTC. Translated: CASSPRLTELTQYF.

The genes are TRBV9 and TRBJ1-4; D is ambiguous. The CDR3 sequence is 14 residues long. V dropped 7 bases and J dropped 0 bases, with 10 bases sitting between them. CDR1 is SGDLS and CDR2 is YYNGEE in the germline V gene. CDR3 bases: TGTGCCAGCGCTACAGATGCAACTAATGAAAAACTGTTTTTT. Protein sequence: CASATDATNEKLFF.

This chain uses TRBV4-1 with TRBJ2-6, with D possibly TRBD1 on 6 matching bases. The ends were cut back, 1 base at V and 0 bases at J, with 16 bases in the middle. The CDR3 is made up of 19 amino acids. Germline loops: CDR1 MGHRA, CDR2 YSYEKL. CDR3 sequence: CASSQVVRTDLSGANVLTF. For the CDR3, the DNA is TGCGCCAGCAGCCAAGTGGTAAGGACAGACCTCTCTGGGGCCAACGTCCTGACTTTC.

The chain links TRBV30 to TRBJ1-4, with a weak D call TRBD1 (6 bases). The V gene lost 6 bases and the J gene lost 4 bases, with 12 bases spanning the gap. CDR1 GTSNPN and CDR2 SVGIG come from the germline V gene (reference sequence). CDR3 length equals 13 residues. CDR3 DNA sequence: TGTGCCTGCCAGGGGCAGCTTAATGAAAAACTGTTTTTT. Amino acid sequence: CACQGQLNEKLFF.

This clone was recorded once. The chain combines TRBV7-2 with TRBJ2-1; 9 bases map to TRBD2. CDR3 length equals 17 residues. Trimming at V came to 2 bases and at J to 9 bases, leaving 14 bases not matched to a gene. CDR1 is SGHTA and CDR2 is FQGNSA in the germline V gene. In DNA form, the CDR3 reads TGTGCCAGCAGCTTACCAAGGTGGGTAGCGGGAGCGGCTGAGCAGTTCTTC. Its protein product is CASSLPRWVAGAAEQFF.

This chain joins TRBV6-1 and TRBJ1-3; weak D call: TRBD1 (5 bases). Germline loops: CDR1 MNHNS, CDR2 SASEGT. V lost 1 base, J lost 0 bases, and 7 bases lay in between. CDR3 size: 15 residues. CDR3 sequence reads: CASSEGGGSGNTIYF. The CDR3 DNA is TGTGCCAGCAGTGAAGGCGGGGGCTCTGGAAACACCATATATTTT.

The CDR3 region has the DNA TGTGCCAGCAGTGATATGGCGGGGCGGCGTGGCTACACCTTC. It specifies CASSDMAGRRGYTF. The chain recombines TRBV2 with TRBJ1-2; D is possibly TRBD1 (5 bases). The CDR3 covers 14 residues. The V gene lost 3 bases and the J gene lost 7 bases, with 15 bases spanning the gap. The germline V gene encodes CDR1 SNHLY and CDR2 FYNNEI. The complete variable domain, with remaining parts taken from reference TRBV2 and TRBJ1-2, reads EPEVTQTPSHQVTQMGQEVILRCVPISNHLYFYWYRQILGQKVEFLVSFYNNEISEKSEIFDDQFSVERPDGSNFTLKIRSTKLEDSAMYFCASSDMAGRRGYTFGSGTRLTVV.

Here the CDR3 DNA reads TGTGCCAGTAACACGGGAGGGAACACCGGGGAGCTGTTTTTT. It is translated as CASNTGGNTGELFF. J is TRBJ2-2 and V is TRBV19; 7 bases agree with TRBD2. This CDR3 spans 14 amino acids. The V segment lost 7 bases and the J segment 1 base; nucleotides outside the gene matches: 3. The germline V gene encodes CDR1 LNHDA and CDR2 SQIVND (reference sequence).

Concerning this clone itself: One end of the junction does not line up with germline, which may come from a read error. The V call is TRBV19, the J call TRBJ1-2; perhaps TRBD1 as D (5 bases). Germline V lookup: CDR1 LNHDA, CDR2 SQIVND (reference sequence). CDR3 size: 15 residues. The CDR3 nucleotides are TGTGCAAGTAAAGCCCCGGCCCGGGGGAACTATGGCTACACCTTC. It yields the protein CASKAPARGNYGYTF.

V is TRBV5-1 and J is TRBJ2-1, with TRBD2 matching over 8 bases. Germline CDR1 reads SGHRS; CDR2 reads YFSETQ. The CDR3 covers 15 residues. V shed 4 bases, J shed 7 bases, and the junction held 10 bases outside the gene matches. The CDR3 protein is CASSLIEAGDNEQFF. As DNA, the CDR3 is TGCGCCAGCAGCCTAATTGAAGCGGGAGATAATGAGCAGTTCTTC.

V usage is TRBV5-1 and J usage is TRBJ2-3; tentative D call: TRBD1 (5 bases). V lost 8 bases and J 1 base, leaving 14 bases between the germline ends. The germline gives CDR1 SGHRS, CDR2 YFSETQ. The CDR3 length is 14 residues. The chain's CDR3 is CASQDSYRTDTQYF. Written as DNA, the CDR3 is TGCGCCAGTCAAGACAGTTACCGCACAGATACGCAGTATTTT.

The chain recombines TRBV9 with TRBJ2-5; the match to TRBD2 covers 16 bases. V dropped 3 bases and J dropped 4; count of bases not matched to a gene: 9. This CDR3 spans 18 amino acids. Germline values: CDR1 SGDLS, CDR2 YYNGEE. For the CDR3, the DNA is TGTGCCAGCAGCGCGGGACTAGCGGGGGGGCCTGTAGTAGAGACCCAGTACTTC. Encoded protein: CASSAGLAGGPVVETQYF.

This rearrangement joins TRBV24-1 to TRBJ2-1; 7 nucleotides line up with TRBD2. Germline V CDR1 and CDR2: KGHDR, SFDVKD. The V segment lost 3 bases and the J segment 0 bases; nucleotides outside the gene matches: 13. This CDR3 has 19 residues. CDR3: CATSDESLAAVRSYNEQFF. The CDR3 region has the DNA TGTGCCACCAGTGATGAGAGCCTAGCGGCAGTTCGCTCCTACAATGAGCAGTTCTTC.

The gene calls are TRBV5-1 and TRBJ2-7; 7 nucleotides match TRBD2. There are 16 residues in the CDR3. Trimming cost V 0 bases and J 3 bases; bases outside gene matches: 9. Germline-derived CDR1 and CDR2 are SGHRS and YFSETQ. DNA for the CDR3: TGCGCCAGCAGCTTGGGGGATAGCGGGTCCTTCTACGAGCAGTACTTC. It codes for CASSLGDSGSFYEQYF.

The chain has TRBV5-1 and TRBJ1-4; D remains unclear. With 0 bases removed from V and 4 bases from J, the gap between germline ends came to 4 bases. The CDR3 has 13 amino acids. Germline-derived CDR1 and CDR2 are SGHRS and YFSETQ. In nucleotides, the CDR3 is TGCGCCAGCAGCTTGGCCGTTAATGAAAAACTGTTTTTT. This gives the protein CASSLAVNEKLFF. The whole variable domain, filled in from reference TRBV5-1 and TRBJ1-4, reads KAGVTQTPRYLIKTRGQQVTLSCSPISGHRSVSWYQQTPGQGLQFLFEYFSETQRNKGNFPGRFSGRQFSNSRSEMNVSTLELGDSALYLCASSLAVNEKLFFGSGTQLSVL.

This clone has more than one count but fewer than ten. The chain combines TRBV19 with TRBJ2-7; D is perhaps TRBD1 (6 bases). The CDR3 spans 13 residues. Trimming took 5 bases from V and 3 from J, leaving 11 bases between them. Germline V gene data show CDR1 as LNHDA and CDR2 as SQIVND (reference sequence). CDR3 in amino acids: CASSLGHNYEQYF. The CDR3, as DNA: TGTGCCAGTAGTCTGGGACACAACTACGAGCAGTACTTC.

Remarks on this clone: Additional DNA sequences in this sample encode the identical CDR3. The chain carries TRBV6-5 and TRBJ1-5; the D is unclear. Germline V gene sequence: CDR1 MNHEY, CDR2 SVGAGI. The CDR3 runs to 13 residues. V was pared by 2 bases and J by 5 bases, with 7 bases between. The CDR3: CASSYRRDQPQHF. CDR3 nucleotide sequence: TGTGCCAGCAGTTACAGGAGGGATCAGCCCCAGCATTTT.

V usage is TRBV24-1 and J usage is TRBJ2-2; a possible D gene is TRBD1 (5 bases). The V end lost 3 bases, the J end lost 2 bases, and 9 bases lay between the germline ends. Germline CDR1 reads KGHDR; CDR2 reads SFDVKD. The CDR3 spans 15 residues. In DNA form, the CDR3 reads TGTGCCACCAGTGATCGGCAGGGTAACACCGGGGAGCTGTTTTTT. Its protein product is CATSDRQGNTGELFF.